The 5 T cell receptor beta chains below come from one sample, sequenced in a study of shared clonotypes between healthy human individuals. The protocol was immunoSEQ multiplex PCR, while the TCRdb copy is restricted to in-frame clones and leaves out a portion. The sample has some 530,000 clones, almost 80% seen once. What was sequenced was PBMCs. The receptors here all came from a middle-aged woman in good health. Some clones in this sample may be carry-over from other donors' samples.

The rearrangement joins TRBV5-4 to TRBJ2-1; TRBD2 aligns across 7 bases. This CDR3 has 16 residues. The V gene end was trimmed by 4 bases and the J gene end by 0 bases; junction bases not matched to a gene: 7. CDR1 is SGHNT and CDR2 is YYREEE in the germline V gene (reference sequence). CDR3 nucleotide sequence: TGTGCCAGCAGCGATCGACTAGCTAGCTCCTACAATGAGCAGTTCTTC. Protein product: CASSDRLASSYNEQFF.

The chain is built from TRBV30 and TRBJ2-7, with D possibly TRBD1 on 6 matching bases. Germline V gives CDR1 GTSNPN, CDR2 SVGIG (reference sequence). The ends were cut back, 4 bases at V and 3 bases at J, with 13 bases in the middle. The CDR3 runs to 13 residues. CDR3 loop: CAWNRDTYYEQYF. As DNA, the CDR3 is TGTGCCTGGAACCGGGACACCTACTACGAGCAGTACTTC.

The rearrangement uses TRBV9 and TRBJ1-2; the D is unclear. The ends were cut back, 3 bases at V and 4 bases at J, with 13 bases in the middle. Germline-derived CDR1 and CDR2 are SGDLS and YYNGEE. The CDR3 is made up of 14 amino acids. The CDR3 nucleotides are TGTGCCAGCAGCGCGCACAACGCAGGCTATGGCTACACCTTC. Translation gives CASSAHNAGYGYTF.

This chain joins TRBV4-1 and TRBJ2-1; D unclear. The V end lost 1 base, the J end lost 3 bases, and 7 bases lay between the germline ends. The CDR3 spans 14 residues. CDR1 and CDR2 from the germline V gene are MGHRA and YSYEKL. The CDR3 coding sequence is TGCGCCAGCAGCCAAGGACCTAGCTACAATGAGCAGTTCTTC. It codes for CASSQGPSYNEQFF.

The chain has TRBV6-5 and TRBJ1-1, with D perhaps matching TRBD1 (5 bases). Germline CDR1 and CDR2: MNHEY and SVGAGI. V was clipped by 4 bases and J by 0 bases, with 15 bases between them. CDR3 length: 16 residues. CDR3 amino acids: CASSFLRGGMNTEAFF. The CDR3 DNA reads TGTGCCAGCAGTTTCCTCCGGGGGGGAATGAACACTGAAGCTTTCTTT.